This T cell receptor beta chain was observed in a study of regulatory T cells in long-lasting Graves disease. General study findings and limits: It was possible that the small sample size reduced accuracy.

Remarks on this clonotype: What it binds is unknown.

Investigators prepared the TCR beta libraries by applying iRepertoire HTBI primers and Arm-PCR of CDR3 regions. How the authors handled the data: Across samples, 50 to 75 TRBV and some 13 TRBJ segments were found. Each CDR3 protein gets one entry after TCRdb re-called the multiplex PCR reads with MiXCR. The V and J calls and clone size are TCRdb's, not the authors'. The data hold approximately 290,000 distinct CDR3 sequences, with around a fifth observed a single time. Germline CDR1 is DFQATT and CDR2 is SNEGSKA (reference sequence). Trimming stripped 4 bases from V and 4 bases from J, with 16 bases between. The CDR3 runs 14 residues. Indicated time point: persistent/refractory GD, antithyroid drugs over 5 years with positive TRAb. PBMCs provided the RNA from which the TCR library was made. With EDTA tubes as the receptacles, 7.5 to 9 milliliters of peripheral blood were drawn.

The receptor comes from a female donor with Graves disease. This material consisted of peripheral blood mononuclear cells (PBMCs), taken when the disease was refractory, from a patient treated with antithyroid drugs. The V and J genes are TRBV20-1 and TRBJ1-2, with D perhaps matching TRBD1 (5 bases). Here the CDR3 reads CSANDRQTLYGYTF. The CDR3 DNA reads TGCAGTGCTAACGATCGACAGACGCTCTATGGCTACACCTTC.